This T cell receptor (beta chain) was observed in a study of CD8+ T cells in alopecia areata. Across the whole study: Tofacitinib ran for 6 to 18 months before 6 months off drug.

Whole-study results and caveats: Normal scalp showed lower clonality than lesional scalp, especially alopecia totalis/universalis. With tofacitinib ongoing, many expanded lesional clones persisted in both scalp and blood.

As concerns this clone: Its antigen is as yet unknown.

Extracted RNA was reverse transcribed into cDNA, the sequencing template. Clones were read by immunoSEQ multiplex PCR, and TCRdb kept only the in-frame ones, dropping some. The table includes hundreds of thousands of clones, 60% detected once. Treatment reported: oral pan-JAK inhibitor, 5-10 mg twice daily. From alopecia areata patients, lesional scalp punch biopsies and peripheral blood were collected. The sample in question was CD4+ T cells sorted from blood, obtained at approximately week 51, from a patient treated with tofacitinib. The clonotype originates from a human donor with alopecia areata.

The CDR3 reads CASSQGTGGRTKNIQYF. CDR3 bases: TGTGCCAGCAGCCAAGGGACAGGGGGCCGAACCAAAAACATTCAGTACTTC. The chain carries TRBV4-2 and TRBJ2-4, with TRBD1 identical over 11 bases. Germline values: CDR1 LGHNA, CDR2 YNFKEQ. V trimming: 1 base; J trimming: 2 bases; junction bases outside the gene matches: 4. This CDR3 has 17 residues.